This record looks at one T cell receptor (beta chain) sequence and its context. As yet, its antigen is unknown. These data originate in a study of vaccination and CD4 T cells after COVID-19. Study in general: Four females and six males made up the convalescents, two of whom were Hispanic.

The germline V gene encodes CDR1 SGHTS and CDR2 YDEGEE. The germline V and J ends were trimmed by 3 bases and 5 bases, with 19 bases remaining between them. The CDR3 extends over 16 amino acids. Regarding treatment: 10-day PBMC culture with coronavirus spike peptide pools or control peptides (ViraFEST assay). Pre-COVID-19 pandemic sampling (2011-2018) yielded the unexposed donor's CD4+ T cells. Around 2 million PBMCs per well were cultured with roughly 10 IU/ml IL-2 and roughly 10 ug/ml peptide pools. With the Oncomine TCR Beta short-read assay, DNA from cultured CD4+ T cells was sequenced. TCRdb independently ran MiXCR on the PCR reads; one entry per CDR3 protein. The sample contains 9,600 or so distinct CDR3 sequences, approximately 51% of which appear only once.

This sequence originates from a human donor in good health. Material for sequencing was CD4+ T cells from blood, cultured in vitro. The chain links TRBV5-8 to TRBJ2-3; the D gene is possibly TRBD1 (6 bases). The CDR3 is CASSYFGQTVRDTQYF. The CDR3 DNA is TGTGCCAGCAGCTACTTTGGACAGACCGTCAGAGATACGCAGTATTTT.